Following are 26 T cell receptor beta chains from one sample sequenced in a study of T cell changes during pregnancy in multiple sclerosis. The table came from immunoSEQ multiplex PCR; TCRdb's copy has only in-frame clones and leaves some out. The data hold more than 25,000 clones, with approximately 90% observed a single time. Here the sequenced sample was CD8+ T cells from peripheral blood mononuclear cells, taken in the first trimester of pregnancy. The receptors derive from a female donor with multiple sclerosis, enrolled in a pregnancy study.

The rearrangement links TRBV10-3 to TRBJ2-1; the match to TRBD1 covers 9 bases. The CDR3 totals 16 residues. Germline V gene lookup returns CDR1 ENHRY and CDR2 SYGVKD. With V trimmed by 6 bases and J by 4 bases, 10 bases remained unmatched. CDR3 nucleotides: TGTGCCATCAGGGATGATACAGGGGGCGTATACAATGAGCAGTTCTTC. It specifies CAIRDDTGGVYNEQFF.

The chain links TRBV7-3 to TRBJ2-6; 10 positions match TRBD2. Germline values: CDR1 SGHTA, CDR2 FQGTGA. The V segment lost 1 base and the J segment 0 bases; nucleotides outside the gene matches: 6. The CDR3 covers 19 residues. CDR3 DNA: TGTGCCAGCAGCTTAAGTTGGGCTAGCGGGAGCTCTGGGGCCAACGTCCTGACTTTC. Residues: CASSLSWASGSSGANVLTF.

This chain connects TRBV12-5 to TRBJ2-2, with 9 bases identical to TRBD2. The CDR3 loop spans 13 amino acids. After removal of 6 bases from V and 7 bases from J, the junction contained 3 bases not matched to a gene. The germline CDR1 and CDR2 sequences are LGHNT and FRNRAP. The CDR3 nucleotides are TGTGCTAGTGGCTTAGCGGGGGTCGGGGAGCTGTTTTTT. It yields the protein CASGLAGVGELFF.

This chain uses TRBV9 with TRBJ2-7, with 9 bases aligning to TRBD1. With 4 bases clipped from V and 7 bases from J, the junction kept 9 bases outside the gene matches. Per the germline V gene, CDR1 is SGDLS and CDR2 is YYNGEE. The CDR3 covers 14 residues. CDR3 bases: TGTGCCAGCAGCCCAGTGGACAGGGGTGGTGAGCAGTACTTC. It is translated as CASSPVDRGGEQYF.

The chain links TRBV27 to TRBJ1-4; D ambiguous. The length of the CDR3 is 17 residues. V lost 2 bases to trimming and J lost 2 bases, with 15 bases between them. Germline lookup yields CDR1 MNHEY and CDR2 SMNVEV (reference sequence). In DNA form, the CDR3 reads TGTGCCAGCAGTTTAAGGGTCGGGGTGAAGACTAATGAAAAACTGTTTTTT. It is translated as CASSLRVGVKTNEKLFF.

The DNA for the CDR3 is TGCAGCGTTGAAGGAGCCGCCAGCGGGACTGAAGCTTTCTTT. This codes for CSVEGAASGTEAFF. The V gene is TRBV29-1, the J gene TRBJ1-1; D not certain. The CDR3 covers 14 residues. Trimming left V 1 base short and J 5 bases short, with 14 bases between. Germline CDR1 SQVTM, CDR2 ANQGSEA.

The J gene is TRBJ2-1, the V gene TRBV19; 8 bases fit TRBD2. This CDR3 has 15 amino acids. The V segment lost 5 bases and the J segment 4 bases; nucleotides outside the gene matches: 7. Germline V lookup: CDR1 LNHDA, CDR2 SQIVND (reference sequence). The CDR3 loop is CASSPLEREYNEQFF. CDR3 in DNA: TGTGCCAGTAGTCCTCTGGAGCGGGAGTACAATGAGCAGTTCTTC.

V and J are TRBV6-1 and TRBJ2-7, with 8 bases matching TRBD2. Germline assignment: CDR1 MNHNS and CDR2 SASEGT. The CDR3 consists of 15 residues. The ends lost 2 bases at V and 2 bases at J; junction bases unmatched: 5. DNA of the CDR3: TGTGCCAGCAGTGAATTACTAGCGGTCCCCTACGAGCAGTACTTC. It codes for CASSELLAVPYEQYF.

This clone was observed a few times. The chain couples TRBV12-5 to TRBJ1-2; possibly TRBD1 for D (6 bases). The CDR3 consists of 15 residues. V shed 1 base and J shed 1 base, with 10 bases lying between them. The germline V gene has CDR1 LGHNT and CDR2 FRNRAP. CDR3 in amino acids: CASGLDRDINYGYTF. In DNA, the CDR3 is TGTGCTAGTGGTTTGGACCGGGACATTAACTATGGCTACACCTTC.

This chain joins TRBV7-9 and TRBJ1-2; 8 bases fit TRBD1. Germline trimming cut 0 bases from V and 8 bases from J; bases unmatched to any gene: 2. The V gene's germline CDR1 is SEHNR and CDR2 FQNEAQ (reference sequence). The CDR3 totals 13 residues. The CDR3 DNA follows: TGTGCCAGCAGCTTAGCGGGGACAGGAGGCTACACCTTC. Its protein is CASSLAGTGGYTF.

This clone appeared a single time. V gene TRBV5-6 combines with J gene TRBJ1-3; tentative D call: TRBD1 (5 bases). Germline V CDR1 and CDR2: SGHDT, YYEEEE. V lost 0 bases to trimming and J lost 1 base, with 11 bases between them. This CDR3 spans 16 amino acids. CDR3 protein: CASSLGRGLSGNTIYF. The DNA of the CDR3 is TGTGCCAGCAGCTTGGGAAGGGGACTATCTGGAAACACCATATATTTT.

Of note for this clone: This CDR3 is also generated by other DNA sequences in the sample. V usage is TRBV27 and J usage is TRBJ1-1; tentatively, D is TRBD1 (6 bases). CDR3 length: 14 amino acids. CDR1 and CDR2 (germline): MNHEY, SMNVEV (reference sequence). Trimming left V 3 bases short and J 5 bases short, with 13 bases between. The CDR3 nucleotides are TGTGCCAGCAGTTTGAGCAGGGGTGGGACTGAAGCTTTCTTT. Its protein product is CASSLSRGGTEAFF.

This clone was recorded a few times. This rearrangement joins TRBV30 to TRBJ2-2; tentative D call: TRBD2 (6 bases). In germline, CDR1 is GTSNPN, CDR2 SVGIG (reference sequence). Trimming removed 3 bases from V and 3 bases from J, with 14 bases in between. The CDR3 contains 15 residues. The CDR3 reads CAWSMNGRDTGELFF. The CDR3 DNA follows: TGTGCCTGGAGCATGAACGGGAGAGACACCGGGGAGCTGTTTTTT.

This chain connects TRBV5-6 to TRBJ2-2, with D unclear. Germline V gene sequence: CDR1 SGHDT, CDR2 YYEEEE. V gave up 4 bases and J gave up 2 bases, with 9 bases separating them. The CDR3 has 14 amino acids. In DNA, the CDR3 is TGTGCCAGCAGCAAGACAAGAAACACCGGGGAGCTGTTTTTT. It is translated as CASSKTRNTGELFF. Filled out from reference TRBV5-6 and TRBJ2-2, the complete variable domain reads DAGVTQSPTHLIKTRGQQVTLRCSPKSGHDTVSWYQQALGQGPQFIFQYYEEEERQRGNFPDRFSGHQFPNYSSELNVNALLLGDSALYLCASSKTRNTGELFFGEGSRLTVL.

In its sample, this clone was seen once. V is TRBV7-9 and J is TRBJ2-3; 7 nucleotides line up with TRBD2. The CDR3 totals 16 residues. Germline lookup yields CDR1 SEHNR and CDR2 FQNEAQ (reference sequence). With 1 base clipped from V and 4 bases from J, the junction kept 8 bases outside the gene matches. This CDR3 is CASSLGTREWSDTQYF. As DNA, the CDR3 is TGTGCCAGCAGCTTAGGGACGCGGGAGTGGTCAGATACGCAGTATTTT. The full variable domain, its missing parts supplied by reference TRBV7-9 and TRBJ2-3, is DTGVSQNPRHKITKRGQNVTFRCDPISEHNRLYWYRQTLGQGPEFLTYFQNEAQLEKSRLLSDRFSAERPKGSFSTLEIQRTEQGDSAMYLCASSLGTREWSDTQYFGPGTRLTVL.

This clone has a handful of counts. The chain joins TRBV7-3 to TRBJ2-1; the D gene is possibly TRBD2 (6 bases). Trimming took 5 bases from V and 3 from J, leaving 17 bases between them. Germline V gives CDR1 SGHTA, CDR2 FQGTGA. This CDR3 is 16 amino acids long. Here the CDR3 reads CASSPGPAGIYNEQFF. The DNA of the CDR3 is TGTGCCAGCAGCCCCGGACCTGCGGGGATCTACAATGAGCAGTTCTTC.

The chain carries TRBV28 and TRBJ1-4; 8 bases fit TRBD1. V was pared by 5 bases and J by 5 bases, with 10 bases of the junction left unmatched. This CDR3 contains 16 residues. Germline V gene sequence: CDR1 MDHEN, CDR2 SYDVKM. The CDR3: CASSNGDQGANEKLFF. CDR3 DNA: TGTGCCAGCAGTAACGGGGATCAGGGGGCCAATGAAAAACTGTTTTTT.

V usage is TRBV6-7 and J usage is TRBJ2-4, with TRBD1 matching over 9 bases. TRBV6-7 is annotated as an ORF whose role is uncertain. The V and J ends lost 5 bases and 1 base, in that order; junction bases with no gene match: 12. The CDR3 totals 18 residues. CDR3 amino acids: CASSLGGQGFLAKNIQYF. As DNA, the CDR3 is TGTGCCAGCAGTCTCGGGGGACAGGGTTTTTTGGCCAAAAACATTCAGTACTTC.

The V gene is TRBV6-5, the J gene TRBJ2-1; 11 bases are a match to TRBD2. Germline V lookup: CDR1 MNHEY, CDR2 SVGAGI. Trimming at V came to 5 bases and at J to 7 bases, leaving 7 bases not matched to a gene. CDR3 length equals 15 residues. The CDR3 nucleotides read TGTGCCAGCAGTATACTAGCGGGAGCAGGGAATGAGCAGTTCTTC. Protein: CASSILAGAGNEQFF.

The chain links TRBV4-3 to TRBJ2-1, with 7 nucleotides matching TRBD1. This CDR3 has 17 residues. Trimming took 0 bases from V and 2 from J; bases not matched to a gene: 7. Germline V gives CDR1 LGHNA, CDR2 YSLEER. In nucleotides, the CDR3 is TGCGCCAGCAGCCAAGATCCCACAGGGGCCCCCTACAATGAGCAGTTCTTC. Amino acids: CASSQDPTGAPYNEQFF.

The gene calls are TRBV9 and TRBJ1-2; D possibly corresponds to TRBD1 (6 bases). The V end lost 3 bases, the J end lost 6 bases, and 9 bases lay between the germline ends. The CDR3 is 12 residues long. Germline V CDR1 and CDR2: SGDLS, YYNGEE. The CDR3: CASSAYRDGYTF. The CDR3 nucleotides read TGTGCCAGCAGCGCATACAGGGATGGCTACACCTTC.

The genes are TRBV9 and TRBJ2-1, with unresolved D. The CDR3 extends over 16 amino acids. The V gene lost 4 bases and the J gene lost 5 bases, with 19 bases spanning the gap. From germline, CDR1 is SGDLS and CDR2 YYNGEE. This chain's CDR3 is CASSLAQVIVDNEQFF. CDR3 bases: TGTGCCAGCAGCTTAGCTCAGGTTATTGTCGACAATGAGCAGTTCTTC.

V usage is TRBV7-9 and J usage is TRBJ1-6; TRBD1 matches at 10 bases. CDR3 length: 14 amino acids. The V gene's germline CDR1 is SEHNR and CDR2 FQNEAQ (reference sequence). The V segment lost 11 bases and the J segment 9 bases; nucleotides outside the gene matches: 10. The CDR3 region is CAAGHDRGPSPLHF. The CDR3 coding sequence is TGTGCCGCGGGCCACGACAGGGGGCCTTCACCCCTCCACTTT.

This clone was counted a single time. The chain combines TRBV9 with TRBJ2-7; a possible D gene is TRBD1 (7 bases). Trimming took 3 bases from V and 3 from J, leaving 13 bases between them. Germline V lookup: CDR1 SGDLS, CDR2 YYNGEE. The CDR3 totals 14 residues. CDR3 amino acids: CASSAQGEDYEQYF. CDR3 DNA: TGTGCCAGCAGCGCCCAGGGGGAGGACTACGAGCAGTACTTC.

The chain couples TRBV5-6 to TRBJ1-3; D is undetermined. CDR1 is SGHDT and CDR2 is YYEEEE in the germline V gene. This CDR3 region has 13 residues. The ends were cut back, 1 base at V and 8 bases at J, with 10 bases in the middle. The CDR3 DNA reads TGTGCCAGCAGCTTGAACCCTCGGGACACCATATATTTT. It yields the protein CASSLNPRDTIYF. The full variable domain, in which reference TRBV5-6 and TRBJ1-3 provide the parts outside the CDR3, is DAGVTQSPTHLIKTRGQQVTLRCSPKSGHDTVSWYQQALGQGPQFIFQYYEEEERQRGNFPDRFSGHQFPNYSSELNVNALLLGDSALYLCASSLNPRDTIYFGEGSWLTVV.

The V call is TRBV28, the J call TRBJ1-1; D gene uncertain. CDR3 length equals 14 residues. The V end lost 6 bases, the J end lost 1 base, and 12 bases lay between the germline ends. CDR1 MDHEN and CDR2 SYDVKM come from the germline V gene. The CDR3 DNA is TGTGCCAGCAGGAGCTCTGGAGGGAACACTGAAGCTTTCTTT. Amino acid sequence: CASRSSGGNTEAFF.